The clone carrying this T cell receptor beta chain was counted at least ten times. The data derive from a study of low-dose radiotherapy and immunotherapy resistance in tumors. About the study: Alpha- and beta-chain coverage of first-strand cDNA came from TRAV- and TRBV-specific primers.

The CDR3 loop spans 17 amino acids. Trimming removed 4 bases from V and 2 bases from J, with 17 bases in between. Germline V CDR1 and CDR2: MGHRA, YSYEKL. With a V-primer adapter and a constant-region primer, TCRs were amplified for roughly 20 PCR cycles. TCRdb reanalysed the reads using MiXCR and keeps one entry per CDR3 protein. The sample shows tens of thousands of distinct CDR3 sequences, 10% to 15% of them seen only once. Time point given: before trial treatment. In the RACIN dose-escalation trial, donors got nivolumab plus ipilimumab with aspirin, cyclophosphamide and radiotherapy. The rearrangement uses TRBV4-1 and TRBJ1-4; a weak D match, TRBD1 (6 bases). This TCR derives from a female donor with ovarian cancer. Source: PBMCs, taken before treatment. Here the CDR3 reads CASSLIATGLTNEKLFF. CDR3 in DNA: TGCGCCAGCAGCCTCATCGCAACAGGGCTTACTAATGAAAAACTGTTTTTT.